This T cell receptor (beta chain) was sequenced in a study of T cell repertoires in cytomegalovirus infection. As for the study in general: Through public TCR beta signatures, both CMV infection and matching HLA type were indicated.

Study conclusions and caveats: Cumulative public TCR beta family frequency identified carriers of CMV plus the relevant HLA. It was HLA-C-restricted CMV-specific TCR beta clonotypes that dominated the response ex vivo.

To note about this clonotype: Its target is not known.

TCRdb processed the reads anew with MiXCR; each CDR3 protein has one entry. This table holds 740,000 or so distinct CDR3 sequences, roughly 36% found once. V shed 2 bases and J shed 6 bases, with 2 bases lying between them. Looked up from germline, CDR1 is DFQATT and CDR2 is SNEGSKA (reference sequence). The CDR3 totals 11 residues. The sequencing sample was made of PBMCs. The V gene is TRBV20-1, the J gene TRBJ1-6; D is undetermined. The sequence was collected from a human donor in good health (CMV status not recorded). Some clones in this sample may be carry-over from other donors' samples. CDR3 region: CSARFNSPLHF. CDR3 sequence (DNA): TGCAGTGCTAGATTTAATTCACCCCTCCACTTT.